This T cell receptor (beta chain) was retrieved from a study of cytomegalovirus exposure and HLA in healthy donors. Points from the study as a whole: In vitro experiments confirmed that three CMV-associated chains were specific for CMV antigens.

As regards this clone: Its antigen remains unidentified.

Repertoires were generated with immunoSEQ multiplex PCR, while TCRdb's copy carries only in-frame clones and drops some. Here the sample spans fewer than 75,000 clones, about 95% being singletons. This sequence originates from a man aged 18 to 30 in good health and CMV-seronegative. The sequenced sample was PBMCs.

DNA of the CDR3: TGTGCCAGCAGTCCCCCACTAGCACCAGATACGCAGTATTTT. Its protein product is CASSPPLAPDTQYF. The chain combines TRBV27 with TRBJ2-3; perhaps TRBD2 as D (6 bases). Trimming stripped 5 bases from V and 4 bases from J, with 13 bases between. Germline CDR1 MNHEY, CDR2 SMNVEV (reference sequence). The CDR3 is made up of 14 amino acids.